This T cell receptor beta chain was observed in a study of blood T cell repertoires in COVID-19 (TCRdb year 2020). At the level of the whole study: ImmuneRACE Cohort 3 recovered participants were defined by two consecutive negative NP/OP PCR tests, healthcare professional clearance, or symptom resolution. The repertoires were released in a freely available public database meant as a resource for research on the immune response to SARS-CoV-2. HLA class I and class II types, where available, came from metadata supplied by the sample provider rather than from assay-based typing. The prospective study material was composed of cDNA or gDNA derived from T cells, B-cell-depleted T cells, or PBMCs. The dataset comprised deeply sampled blood TCRbeta repertoires from subjects exposed to, actively infected with, or recovered from COVID-19. Sample metadata almost always included a de-identified subject ID, COVID-19 status, age in years and sex. Samples came from the ongoing ImmuneRACE study (first 160 participants) plus 1,254 subjects from 6 global collaborators. The collaborator samples originated in the United States, Italy and Spain and spanned the acute and convalescent phases of COVID-19. On the study overall, not on this receptor specifically: Clinical and demographic metadata were provided uncurated, with the amount varying by source and participant.

Participants in the prospective study were enrolled through a virtual design, were aged 18 to 89 years, and lived in 24 United States geographic areas. To assign participants to cohorts, the prospective study relied on clinical history that participants themselves reported in a screening survey and a study questionnaire. Each participant in the prospective study had whole blood, serum and a nasopharyngeal or oropharyngeal swab collected by mobile phlebotomists. Over a roughly two-month period, participants in the prospective study had the option of providing additional blood draws and questionnaires. Blood samples from the prospective study were shipped frozen or at room temperature prior to DNA extraction. Regarding this clone: The antigen it binds to is not known. No per-base quality is available; no much larger clone lies one base away.

From cysteine to phenylalanine, the CDR3 is 13 amino acids long. The CDR3 DNA has 39 bases and is translated from base 1. CDR1 and CDR2, per the germline V gene (reference sequence), are LGHDT and YNNKEL. V loses 0 bases of germline sequence and J loses 7 bases, and the interval between the two ends is 9 bases. The immunoSEQ Assay, a bias-controlled multiplex PCR, was used to amplify TCRbeta CDR3 regions from genomic DNA. The original methods were these. The number of nucleated cells in each sample was estimated by amplification of reference gene primers within the assay. Sequence reads were collapsed and filtered to measure the absolute abundance of every unique TCRbeta CDR3 rearrangement. For each sample, productive Simpson clonality was calculated by taking the square root of Simpson's diversity index across productive rearrangements. The source is immuneACCESS, and TCRdb retained only in-frame sequences with V and J called. Part of the clones is not carried over; for the studies checked, unresolved V genes explain less than half of this, and the remainder is unexplained. D and trimming come from the DNA, and the V and J calls and clone size come from that table. The sample includes fewer than 250,000 clones, with around 87% observed a single time. The ten biggest clones cover 7% to 8.5% of the sample.

The chain is made from TRBV3-1 (or the pseudogene TRBV3-2) and TRBJ1-2, with the identity of the D gene unclear. Material: PBMCs or T cells enriched from blood (not recorded which). This clonotype was obtained from a man aged 30-40 years in a cohort exposed to, infected with or recovered from COVID-19 (not recorded which). The DNA sequence reads TGTGCCAGCAGCCAAGAATGGGCCAGTGGCTACACCTTC. Its amino acids are CASSQEWASGYTF.